This passage covers 17 T cell receptor beta chains from one sample sequenced in a study of T cell clonotyping in hematopoietic cell transplantation. Assay: immunoSEQ multiplex PCR; the TCRdb copy retains only in-frame clones and omits some. Found here are tens of thousands of clones, roughly 71% of them singletons; the top ten hold about 6.5%. The sample's time point: recipient sample about 28 days before transplant, after cytoreduction. Sequencing used peripheral blood mononuclear cells, obtained before stem cell transplant. The receptors shown here come from a man between 45 and 60 years old with myelodysplastic syndrome. Some clones in this sample may be carry-over from other donors' samples.

This clone was detected only a few times. The chain carries TRBV4-3 and TRBJ2-5, with a weak D call TRBD2 (6 bases). Germline V gene lookup returns CDR1 LGHNA and CDR2 YSLEER. The CDR3 totals 16 residues. Trimming removed 1 base from V and 7 bases from J, with 19 bases in between. The chain's CDR3 is CASSQGAGSLPGTQYF. For the CDR3, the DNA is TGCGCCAGCAGCCAAGGGGCCGGGAGCCTTCCAGGGACCCAGTACTTC.

This clone was detected only once. V usage is TRBV6-1 and J usage is TRBJ1-1; D not resolved. Per germline, CDR1 MNHNS and CDR2 SASEGT. This CDR3 is 11 amino acids long. V lost 4 bases and J lost 5, with 5 bases in between. The CDR3 protein is CASSADTEAFF. The CDR3 bases are TGTGCCAGCAGTGCAGATACTGAAGCTTTCTTT.

The count of this clone is one. The V gene is TRBV5-1, the J gene TRBJ2-5; D may be TRBD1 (5 bases). V gave up 4 bases and J gave up 0 bases, with 10 bases separating them. Germline CDR1 and CDR2: SGHRS and YFSETQ. CDR3 length: 14 amino acids. This CDR3 reads CASSQTAYQETQYF. The CDR3 DNA reads TGCGCCAGCAGCCAGACAGCGTACCAAGAGACCCAGTACTTC.

The V gene is TRBV5-4, the J gene TRBJ2-5; D is possibly TRBD1 or TRBD2 (5 bases each). The germline CDR1 and CDR2 sequences are SGHNT and YYREEE (reference sequence). CDR3 size: 13 residues. V was trimmed by 5 bases and J by 5 bases, leaving 13 bases between them. The DNA for the CDR3 is TGTGCCAGCAGGGACGGGACGGAGGAGACCCAGTACTTC. It translates to CASRDGTEETQYF.

V and J are TRBV9 and TRBJ2-3; weak D call: TRBD2 (7 bases). Trimming removed 0 bases from V and 3 bases from J, with 11 bases in between. The length of the CDR3 is 15 residues. Germline V CDR1 and CDR2: SGDLS, YYNGEE. The CDR3 nucleotides read TGTGCCAGCAGCGTAGGGGCGGGGGCTACAGATACGCAGTATTTT. Its translation is CASSVGAGATDTQYF.

V usage is TRBV5-1 and J usage is TRBJ2-2; D possibly uses TRBD1 or TRBD2 (6 bases each). The CDR3 runs to 14 residues. Germline V gene sequence: CDR1 SGHRS, CDR2 YFSETQ. The V and J ends lost 3 bases and 3 bases respectively, with 9 bases between them. CDR3 protein: CASSSRGDTGELFF. The CDR3 nucleotides read TGCGCCAGCAGCTCGAGGGGGGACACCGGGGAGCTGTTTTTT.

This chain links TRBV7-9 with TRBJ1-2; D unclear. The germline V gene encodes CDR1 SEHNR and CDR2 FQNEAQ (reference sequence). V shed 4 bases and J shed 1 base, with 16 bases lying between them. This CDR3 contains 16 residues. The CDR3 reads CASSSGASDFNYGYTF. In nucleotides, the CDR3 is TGTGCCAGCAGCTCTGGCGCCAGTGACTTTAACTATGGCTACACCTTC.

The chain combines TRBV28 with TRBJ1-1; TRBD1 is a possible D gene (6 bases). Per the germline V gene, CDR1 is MDHEN and CDR2 is SYDVKM. Trimming removed 0 bases at V and 5 bases at J, with 10 bases between. The length of the CDR3 is 14 residues. Here the CDR3 DNA reads TGTGCCAGCAGTTTATGGGGGGCGCGAACTGAAGCTTTCTTT. This sequence encodes CASSLWGARTEAFF. The whole variable domain, remainder taken from reference TRBV28 and TRBJ1-1, is DVKVTQSSRYLVKRTGEKVFLECVQDMDHENMFWYRQDPGLGLRLIYFSYDVKMKEKGDIPEGYSVSREKKERFSLILESASTNQTSMYLCASSLWGARTEAFFGQGTRLTVV.

On this clone itself: One end of the junction is discordant with germline, which a read error may explain. The chain uses TRBV6-5 and TRBJ1-5; D unclear. This CDR3 spans 13 amino acids. Looked up from germline, CDR1 is MNHEY and CDR2 is SVGAGI. The CDR3, as DNA: TGTGCCAGCAGTGACTCTAGCAATCAGCCCCAGCATTTT. As protein: CASSDSSNQPQHF.

The rearrangement joins TRBV19 to TRBJ1-2; 11 positions match TRBD1. Trimming took 1 base from V and 3 from J; bases not matched to a gene: 7. Germline V gene lookup returns CDR1 LNHDA and CDR2 SQIVND (reference sequence). The CDR3 loop spans 17 amino acids. Here the CDR3 DNA reads TGTGCCAGTAGTATAGCTTGGACAGGGGGCGCGGACTATGGCTACACCTTC. Protein product: CASSIAWTGGADYGYTF.

Only a few counts were recorded for this clone. The chain combines TRBV5-1 with TRBJ1-3; D call uncertain. Germline CDR1 SGHRS, CDR2 YFSETQ. There are 14 residues in the CDR3. The germline V and J ends were trimmed by 0 bases and 0 bases, with 4 bases remaining between them. The CDR3 loop is CASSLDNSGNTIYF. The CDR3 DNA sequence: TGCGCCAGCAGCTTGGACAACTCTGGAAACACCATATATTTT. The full variable domain, with the rest looked up from reference TRBV5-1 and TRBJ1-3, is KAGVTQTPRYLIKTRGQQVTLSCSPISGHRSVSWYQQTPGQGLQFLFEYFSETQRNKGNFPGRFSGRQFSNSRSEMNVSTLELGDSALYLCASSLDNSGNTIYFGEGSWLTVV.

This clone was recorded a few times. As DNA, the CDR3 is TGTGCCAGCAGCCCCTCGTACAGTAACTATGGCTACACCTTC. Translating gives CASSPSYSNYGYTF. This chain joins TRBV11-2 and TRBJ1-2; D gene ambiguous. This CDR3 has 14 amino acids. The germline CDR1 and CDR2 sequences are SGHAT and FQNNGV. Trimming took 5 bases from V and 1 from J, leaving 11 bases between them.

The CDR3 sequence is CAIRFGTGADTEAFF. Written as DNA, the CDR3 is TGTGCCATCAGGTTCGGGACAGGGGCTGACACTGAAGCTTTCTTT. The chain couples TRBV10-3 to TRBJ1-1; 10 nucleotides agree with TRBD1. CDR1 and CDR2 from the germline V gene are ENHRY and SYGVKD. The V gene end was trimmed by 6 bases and the J gene end by 3 bases; junction bases not matched to a gene: 7. This CDR3 spans 15 amino acids.

The rearrangement links TRBV28 to TRBJ2-7, with TRBD2 matching 10 bases. The germline gives CDR1 MDHEN, CDR2 SYDVKM. Trimming took 1 base from V and 1 from J; bases not matched to a gene: 22. This CDR3 has 22 amino acids. CDR3 in DNA: TGTGCCAGCAGTTTATTTGTTCGGTGGGCTAGCGGGAGTAGTTTGGGGTCCTACGAGCAGTACTTC. Amino acid sequence: CASSLFVRWASGSSLGSYEQYF.

This rearrangement joins TRBV6-5 to TRBJ2-3; possible D gene TRBD2, 6 bases. The V gene lost 0 bases and the J gene lost 5 bases, with 12 bases spanning the gap. Germline loops: CDR1 MNHEY, CDR2 SVGAGI. This CDR3 spans 15 amino acids. The DNA of the CDR3 is TGTGCCAGCAGTTACTCCGGCGGGACGGGAGATACGCAGTATTTT. Its protein product is CASSYSGGTGDTQYF.

In its sample, this clone was seen a few times. This rearrangement joins TRBV5-6 to TRBJ2-7; TRBD1 or TRBD2 may be the D gene (5 bases each). From germline, CDR1 is SGHDT and CDR2 YYEEEE. There are 15 residues in the CDR3. With 2 bases removed from V and 3 bases from J, the gap between germline ends came to 15 bases. The CDR3 sequence: CASSFPGFGVYEQYF. The CDR3 DNA reads TGTGCCAGCAGCTTCCCAGGGTTCGGGGTCTACGAGCAGTACTTC.

This clone occurred a few times. The genes are TRBV5-1 and TRBJ2-7; D is unresolved. The CDR3 extends over 14 amino acids. Germline CDR1 SGHRS, CDR2 YFSETQ. Trimming took 0 bases from V and 4 from J, leaving 11 bases between them. CDR3 sequence: CASSLGPTVYEQYF. The CDR3 nucleotides read TGCGCCAGCAGCTTGGGTCCTACTGTATACGAGCAGTACTTC.